This section outlines one T cell receptor (beta chain) sequence together with its context. It has no known antigen specificity. Base-call qualities are not available, and no considerably larger clone is one nucleotide away. These data come from a study of blood T cell repertoires in COVID-19 (dated by TCRdb to about 2020). Study-level background: Samples covering the acute and convalescent phases of COVID-19 were provided by collaborators in the United States, Italy and Spain. The material from the prospective study consisted of cDNA or gDNA derived from T cells, B-cell-depleted T cells, or PBMCs. Subjects who had been exposed to COVID-19, were actively infected with it, or had recovered from it provided the deeply sampled blood TCRbeta repertoires that made up the dataset. The repertoires were released in a freely available public database meant as a resource for research on the immune response to SARS-CoV-2. Samples were obtained from the ongoing ImmuneRACE study (first 160 participants) and from 1,254 subjects provided by 6 global collaborators. A de-identified subject ID, COVID-19 status, age in years and sex were almost always included in the sample metadata. Where HLA class I and class II types were available, the types were taken from metadata supplied by the sample provider, not from assay-based typing. The investigation overall reported the following: The amount of clinical and demographic metadata varied by source and participant and was provided uncurated.

Whole blood was collected in K2EDTA tubes by collaborating institutions according to the institutions' own protocols. Collaborator samples were shipped for TCRbeta analysis as frozen whole blood, isolated PBMCs, or DNA extracted from either sample type. TCRbeta CDR3 regions were amplified from genomic DNA using the immunoSEQ Assay, a bias-controlled multiplex PCR. The published analysis was carried out like this. The number of nucleated cells in each sample was estimated from the amplification of reference gene primers within the assay. Sequence reads were collapsed and filtered to measure the absolute abundance of every unique TCRbeta CDR3 rearrangement. For each sample, productive Simpson clonality was calculated as the square root of Simpson's diversity index over productive rearrangements. As stored in TCRdb, this immuneACCESS dataset retains in-frame rearrangements with V and J assigned. A fraction of the clones does not appear; measured against another copy, unresolved V genes explain less than half of the discrepancy, and the remainder lacks a known reason. V and J calls and clone size are those listed in that table; D and trimming were worked out from the DNA. The sample profile shows just under 300,000 clones; around 87% of them were found once. The ten largest make up 1% to 1.5% of the sample.

The sequence derives from a man aged 65 to 85 with acute or convalescent COVID-19. The sample consisted of peripheral blood.

The CDR3 region: CASSQEGGPLYNEQFF. The nucleotides read TGTGCCAGCAGCCAAGAGGGGGGACCTCTCTACAATGAGCAGTTCTTC. This chain joins TRBV4-2 to TRBJ2-1; matching of 6 bases hints at TRBD2 as the D gene. The V and J ends are trimmed by 0 bases and 3 bases, leaving 12 bases between them. The CDR3, cysteine through phenylalanine, is 16 amino acids long. The CDR3 DNA has 48 bases and is translated from base 1. CDR1 is given as LGHNA and CDR2 as YNFKEQ, both from the germline V gene.